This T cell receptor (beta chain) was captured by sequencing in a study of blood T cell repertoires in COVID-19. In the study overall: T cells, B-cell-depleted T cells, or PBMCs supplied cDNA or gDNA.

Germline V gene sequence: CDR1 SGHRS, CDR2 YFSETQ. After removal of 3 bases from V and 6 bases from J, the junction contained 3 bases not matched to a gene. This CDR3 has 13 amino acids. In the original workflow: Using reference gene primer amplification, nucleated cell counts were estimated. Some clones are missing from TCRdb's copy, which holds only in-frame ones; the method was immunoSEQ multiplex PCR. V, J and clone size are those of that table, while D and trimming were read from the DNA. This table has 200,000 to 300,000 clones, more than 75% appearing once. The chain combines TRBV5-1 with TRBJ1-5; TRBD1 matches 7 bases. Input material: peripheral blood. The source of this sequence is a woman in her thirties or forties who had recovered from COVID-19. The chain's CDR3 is CASSSSGGQPQHF. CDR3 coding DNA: TGCGCCAGCAGCTCCTCAGGGGGTCAGCCCCAGCATTTT.